This TCR beta chain is from a study of OX40 agonist ivuxolimab in advanced cancers. As for the study in general: In this cohort, patients received ivuxolimab, an agonistic anti-OX40 (CD134) antibody.

With regard to this clone: Its antigen is not known.

This table comes from immunoSEQ multiplex PCR, and its TCRdb copy is limited to in-frame clones, with some not included. The sample carries under 55,000 clones, roughly nine tenths recorded once. Findings and limits, study-wide: The specificity for antigen of the expanded peripheral T cells was not determined.

Sequencing used CD4+ or CD8+ T cells sorted from blood, obtained in a trial of the OX40 agonist ivuxolimab. The sequence came from an adult with an advanced solid tumor such as melanoma, head and neck, liver or kidney cancer.

The CDR3 sequence is CASSLVGPADEQFF. The CDR3 nucleotides are TGTGCCAGCAGCTTGGTAGGACCGGCGGATGAGCAGTTCTTC. The gene calls are TRBV5-6 and TRBJ2-1; unclear D gene. This CDR3 comprises 14 residues. V gave up 0 bases and J gave up 8 bases, with 12 bases separating them. The germline V gene has CDR1 SGHDT and CDR2 YYEEEE.